This is a list of T cell receptor beta chains from one sample in a study of blood T cells in healthy people across ages. TCRdb itself ran the 5' RACE reads through MiXCR, one entry per CDR3 protein. The sample has roughly 930,000 distinct CDR3 sequences, roughly 50% seen once. Sample: blood. These receptors came from a man aged 25 to 40 in good health. Both conserved end residues are trimmed from each CDR3. The order of the fields is J gene, clone size, V gene, D gene, CDR3 protein. A D gene is named only where the DNA matches it firmly. For some rows the clone size is stated as once, few or many, or as a class when expanded; others skip it.

TRBJ2-3,.,TRBV4-3,.,ASSLTIRDGTQY
TRBJ2-1,few,TRBV12-5,.,ASGLGSGYNEQF
TRBJ2-1,few,TRBV6-5,.,ASSYSYSTLGDEQF
TRBJ2-7,many,TRBV4-3,.,ASSQERTGSYEQY
TRBJ2-3,few,TRBV4-1,.,ASSHLATDTDTQY
TRBJ2-3,.,TRBV11-2,TRBD1,ASSLEIPQGAGDTQY
TRBJ1-6,.,TRBV10-3,TRBD1,AISEMGGDSSYNSPLH
TRBJ2-3,.,TRBV5-1,TRBD1,ASSWAPTGDVADTQY
TRBJ2-1,.,TRBV6-5,TRBD1,ASSYSGQGSNNEQF
TRBJ2-7,few,TRBV27,.,ASSSGVETLEQY
TRBJ1-2,.,TRBV6-6,TRBD1,ASREGQGNYGYT
TRBJ1-1,.,TRBV3-1,.,ASSQWPEEAF
TRBJ1-5,.,TRBV30,.,AWSSGVEQPQH
TRBJ2-3,.,TRBV27,.,ASSPTVESTDTQY